This TCR beta chain was profiled in a study of cytomegalovirus exposure and HLA in healthy donors. Findings and limits, study-wide: It was reported that the classifier diagnosed cytomegalovirus status with high specificity and sensitivity in both the original and validation cohorts. Cytomegalovirus association was assigned to about 150 TCR beta chains.

V shed 6 bases and J 2 bases; nucleotides not matched to a gene: 4. Germline V gives CDR1 SNHLY, CDR2 FYNNEI. The CDR3 is 15 residues long. This clone has ten or more counts. The target antigen is unknown. The repertoire was sequenced with immunoSEQ multiplex PCR; TCRdb's copy has only in-frame clones and lacks some. The repertoire holds around 130,000 clones, with around 85% as singletons. Material for sequencing was PBMCs. The chain couples TRBV2 to TRBJ2-1; 10 nucleotides align to TRBD2. The origin of this receptor is a woman in her 30s in good health and CMV-seronegative. CDR3 coding DNA: TGTGCCAGCAGGCCTACTAGCGGGGCCTACAATGAGCAGTTCTTC. It yields the protein CASRPTSGAYNEQFF.